This record concerns one TCR beta chain sequence. Blood libraries mostly used approximately 450 ng genomic DNA, six replicates each. Produced via immunoSEQ multiplex PCR; TCRdb's table is partial and in-frame only. Of around 70,000 clones in the sample, 85% are singletons; the top ten hold around 3.7%. The sample belongs to a study of neoadjuvant anti-PD-1 for oral cavity cancer. Sample time point: after neoadjuvant nivolumab, at surgical resection. Trimming pared 4 bases from V and 1 base from J, leaving 11 bases between. The CDR3 covers 15 residues. Germline V gene data show CDR1 as SGHNT and CDR2 as YYREEE (reference sequence).

The sample in question was PBMCs, obtained after nivolumab (anti-PD-1) treatment. The rearrangement joins TRBV5-4 to TRBJ1-4; D uncertain. The receptor's source is a person between 40 and 80 years old with oral cavity squamous cell carcinoma. This CDR3 reads CASSNTGGTNEKLFF. The CDR3 nucleotides are TGTGCCAGCAGCAATACGGGAGGAACTAATGAAAAACTGTTTTTT.